The T cell receptor (beta chain) described here comes from a study of blood T cell repertoires in COVID-19. TCRdb's copy holds only in-frame clones and misses some; the assay was immunoSEQ multiplex PCR. The top ten hold 35% to 50% of the sample, which has 65,000 to 75,000 clones, 83% seen once. This CDR3 contains 15 residues. After removal of 2 bases from V and 2 bases from J, the junction contained 4 bases not matched to a gene. Germline CDR1 KGHDR, CDR2 SFDVKD. This clone turned up a few times. The source of this sequence is a man older than 75 with acute or convalescent COVID-19. The rearrangement joins TRBV24-1 to TRBJ2-7, with TRBD1 identical over 8 bases. Sequencing was done on a sample of peripheral blood. The CDR3, as DNA: TGTGCCACCAGTGATTCCAGACAGGGGCCCTACGAGCAGTACTTC. It is translated as CATSDSRQGPYEQYF.